This T cell receptor (beta chain) was captured in a study of blood T cell repertoires in COVID-19. This clone has just one count. Germline V gives CDR1 SGHNT, CDR2 YYREEE (reference sequence). This CDR3 contains 16 residues. V dropped 4 bases and J dropped 0; count of bases not matched to a gene: 10. TCRdb's table, derived via immunoSEQ multiplex PCR, lists solely in-frame clones and lacks some. The repertoire holds roughly 290,000 clones, with under 85% as singletons. The gene calls are TRBV5-4 and TRBJ2-7, with 7 positions matching TRBD1. This receptor was taken from a human donor with COVID-19, enrolled during active disease. The donor label of this sample is uncertain. Sequencing used peripheral blood. CDR3 in amino acids: CASSLYDRASSYEQYF. The CDR3 DNA sequence: TGTGCCAGCAGCCTATACGACAGGGCAAGCTCCTACGAGCAGTACTTC.